This T cell receptor beta chain was recorded in a study of blood T cell repertoires in COVID-19. Authors' processing steps: Amplification of reference gene primers provided the estimated nucleated cell counts. TCRdb's table, derived via immunoSEQ multiplex PCR, lists solely in-frame clones and lacks some. D and trimming were read from the DNA, whereas the V and J calls and clone size are those reported in that table. In the table there are over 140,000 clones, 80% to 85% of which are singletons. This CDR3 region has 13 residues. Germline V lookup: CDR1 SGDLS, CDR2 YYNGEE. V dropped 3 bases and J dropped 5 bases, with 11 bases sitting between them.

The TCR originated in an older woman with acute or convalescent COVID-19. The chain employs TRBV9 and TRBJ2-5; no definite D call. Material: peripheral blood. The CDR3 sequence: CASSASPVETQYF. DNA for the CDR3: TGTGCCAGCAGCGCCTCCCCTGTGGAGACCCAGTACTTC.